This T cell receptor beta chain is from a study of graft-versus-host responses after intestinal transplantation (dated by TCRdb to the early 2020s). With respect to the entire study: The transplants that recipients got were multivisceral, liver-intestinal, or isolated intestinal. Alloreactive clones were identified by sequencing pre-transplant mixed lymphocyte reaction products and comparing them with unstimulated pre-transplant donor and recipient T cells. Instead of going to the commercial service, samples from a few later patients were sequenced in-house on an Illumina MiSeq and processed with MiXCR. A peak of at least 4% donor T cells among recipient peripheral blood mononuclear cells was the definition used for donor T cell macrochimerism. The cohort enrolled some 24 intestinal transplant recipients, one of whom was a retransplant, and 3 patients without pretransplant specimens were excluded. Every recipient was given anti-thymocyte globulin induction, then maintenance tacrolimus and steroids for approximately 3 years. Bulk TCR-beta CDR3 sequencing was used to track graft-versus-host and host-versus-graft alloreactive T cell clones in the graft, circulation and bone marrow after intestinal transplantation.

With regard to this clone: The antigen it recognizes is unknown. The sample holds no much larger clone one base away, and base qualities are not on file.

The CDR3 spans 15 residues, from the cysteine through the phenylalanine. Only the CDR3 region is kept as DNA, spanning 45 bases read in frame from base 1. Sequences WNHNN (CDR1) and SYGVQD (CDR2) are obtained from the germline V gene (reference sequence). V loses 8 bases at its end and J loses 2 bases; junction bases beyond the gene matches: 11. Blood samples were collected up to 4 times in the first month after transplant and then at least monthly when available. Study-wide conclusions, independent of this receptor: The conclusions were limited by the relatively low number and heterogeneity of the intestinal transplant patients. In patients with donor T cell macrochimerism, the allografts had high GvH to HvG T cell clonal ratios. GvH clones turned up in recipient bone marrow, with some appearing earlier in ileal mucosa or blood, a pattern consistent with an intestinal mucosal origin. Peak levels of circulating GvH clones were associated with declines in HvG clones early after transplant.

The library relied on the immunoSEQ multiplex PCR assay. For most patients, high-throughput TCR-beta CDR3 sequencing of genomic DNA was performed by Adaptive Biotechnologies. On the authors' methods: Adaptive's ImmunoSEQ software was the source of the TCR sequencing data for 15 to 20 patients, while a few other patients were processed with MiXCR and VDJtools. Because the origin of CDR3 nucleotide sequences shared between donor and recipient could not be assigned, those sequences were removed. To count as alloreactive, a clone needed at least 2-fold expansion over unstimulated cells and a minimum CFSE-low frequency of 0.002% (template counts) or 0.001% (read counts). Mappable clones were those detected in sequenced pre-transplant spleen, lymph node, or MLR CFSE-low populations of the donor or recipient. Cumulative frequency of alloreactive clones was calculated as a percentage of all sequences weighted by copy number. TCRdb holds this immuneACCESS table with in-frame rearrangements only. Some clones are missing; in checked studies, unresolved V genes explain under half, and the rest has no known cause. That table is the source of V, J and clone size, and D and trimming were worked out from the DNA. This sample gives 77,000 or so clones in total; about 90% of them show up just once. The top ten clonotypes cover 0.65% to 0.75% of the sample.

The clonotype was recovered from a human patient who received an intestinal transplant, so some T cells may come from the graft donor. Recombination joined TRBV10-1 with TRBJ2-7; 8 junctional bases match TRBD1. Sample: PBMCs, taken 98 days after intestinal transplantation. The DNA reads TGCGCCAGCTCGGAGACAGGGGCCCCTACCTACGAGCAGTACTTC. Its coded protein is CASSETGAPTYEQYF.